This T cell receptor (beta chain) derives from a study of CD8 T cells in Susac syndrome. It was with random hexamers that 0.5 to 1 ug RNA was reverse transcribed. TCRdb re-called the immunoSEQ multiplex PCR reads through MiXCR, storing one row per CDR3 protein. The profile shows about 120,000 distinct CDR3 sequences, around 94% of them singletons. The CDR3 is 15 residues long. CDR1 and CDR2 from the germline V gene are SQVTM and ANQGSEA. Trimming cost V 7 bases and J 0 bases; bases outside gene matches: 6. Material for sequencing was CD4+ T cells from PBMCs. The V and J genes are TRBV29-1 and TRBJ2-3; 11 bases agree with TRBD2. The TCR sequence derives from a human donor in good health. CDR3 in amino acids: CSATGLAASTDTQYF. In DNA, the CDR3 is TGCAGCGCTACGGGACTAGCGGCGAGCACAGATACGCAGTATTTT.